This T cell receptor beta chain was sequenced during a study of T cells in localized non-small cell lung cancer. Study-level results: Tumor trailed uninvolved adjacent lung in T cell clonality, which peaked there.

The germline CDR1 and CDR2 sequences are LNHDA and SQIVND (reference sequence). The CDR3 runs 14 residues. A remark on this clone: Its antigen is unidentified. The germline gene is not matched at one end of the junction; a read error may be the cause.

Assay used: immunoSEQ multiplex PCR; TCRdb lists only in-frame clones, some missing. The data hold some 71,000 clones, with roughly 81% observed a single time. This chain links TRBV19 with TRBJ2-2, with D perhaps matching TRBD1 (6 bases). The source of this sequence is a female donor older than 55 with stage I lung adenocarcinoma. The sequencing here drew on peripheral blood, taken before any cancer treatment. CDR3 protein: CASSFTGNAGELFF. In DNA, the CDR3 is TGTGCCAGTAGTTTTACAGGGAACGCCGGGGAGCTGTTTTTT.